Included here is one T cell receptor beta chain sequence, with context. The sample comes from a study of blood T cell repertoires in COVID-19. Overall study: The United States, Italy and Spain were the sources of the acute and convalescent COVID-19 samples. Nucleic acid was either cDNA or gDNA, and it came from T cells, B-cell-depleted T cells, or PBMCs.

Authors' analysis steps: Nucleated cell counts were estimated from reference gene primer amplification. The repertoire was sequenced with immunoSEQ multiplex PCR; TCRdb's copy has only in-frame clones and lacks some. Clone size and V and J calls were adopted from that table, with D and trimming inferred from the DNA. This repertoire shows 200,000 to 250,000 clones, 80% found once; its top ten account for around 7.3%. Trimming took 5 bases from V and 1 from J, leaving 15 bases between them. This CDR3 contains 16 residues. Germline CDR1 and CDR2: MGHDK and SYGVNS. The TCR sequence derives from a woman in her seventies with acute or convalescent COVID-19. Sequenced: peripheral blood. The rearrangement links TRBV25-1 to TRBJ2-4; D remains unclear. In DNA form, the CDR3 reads TGTGCCAGCAGTTCCACGGCGGCTCCGGCCAAAAACATTCAGTACTTC. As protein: CASSSTAAPAKNIQYF.